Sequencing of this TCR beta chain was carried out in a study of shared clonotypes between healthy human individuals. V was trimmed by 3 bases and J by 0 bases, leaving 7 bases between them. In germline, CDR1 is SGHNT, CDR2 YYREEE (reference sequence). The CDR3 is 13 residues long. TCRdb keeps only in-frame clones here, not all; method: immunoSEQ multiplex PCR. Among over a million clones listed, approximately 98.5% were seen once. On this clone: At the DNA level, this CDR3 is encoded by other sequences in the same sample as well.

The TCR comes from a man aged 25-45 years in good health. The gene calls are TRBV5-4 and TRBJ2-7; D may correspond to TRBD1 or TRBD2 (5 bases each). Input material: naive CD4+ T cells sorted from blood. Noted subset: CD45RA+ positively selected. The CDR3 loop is CASSSGSSYEQYF. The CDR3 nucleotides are TGTGCCAGCAGCTCAGGGAGCTCCTACGAGCAGTACTTC.